A single sample gave rise to the 27 T cell receptor beta chains below, sequenced in a study of cytomegalovirus exposure and HLA in healthy donors. The PCR ran on 60 Vbeta and 13 Jbeta primers. Clones were read by immunoSEQ multiplex PCR, and TCRdb kept only the in-frame ones, dropping some. In the table there are some 90,000 clones, under 90% of which are singletons. Sequencing input: PBMCs. Every receptor here comes from a man aged 50 to 60 in good health and CMV-seropositive.

This clone was counted only a few times. In nucleotides, the CDR3 is TGTGCCAGCAGGAGAAGACAGGATTGGATGAATCAGCCCCAGCATTTT. Translating gives CASRRRQDWMNQPQHF. The chain links TRBV21-1 to TRBJ1-5; the table's D gene call, TRBD1, was not cross checked with the DNA. TRBV21-1 is noted as a pseudogene. This CDR3 has 16 residues.

As to this clone: Other DNA sequences from this sample encode an identical CDR3 as well. This chain connects TRBV9 to TRBJ1-3; 9 nucleotides agree with TRBD1. The CDR3 has 16 residues. V gave up 4 bases and J gave up 2 bases; unmatched junction bases: 7. The germline V gene has CDR1 SGDLS and CDR2 YYNGEE. The CDR3 DNA sequence: TGTGCCAGCAGCAGGTCCGGGACAGGGCCTGGAAACACCATATATTTT. The encoded protein is CASSRSGTGPGNTIYF.

The chain uses TRBV19 and TRBJ2-7; 7 bases match TRBD2. The germline gives CDR1 LNHDA, CDR2 SQIVND (reference sequence). This CDR3 spans 16 amino acids. Trimming at V came to 5 bases and at J to 7 bases, leaving 17 bases not matched to a gene. For the CDR3, the DNA is TGTGCCAGTAGTGCTTACTTGGCGGGAGAATTGTGGGAGCAGTACTTC. Translation gives CASSAYLAGELWEQYF.

The V call is TRBV4-1, the J call TRBJ1-5, with D possibly TRBD1 on 5 matching bases. The length of the CDR3 is 15 residues. Between the trimmed V and J ends, which lost 0 bases and 5 bases, there was a span of 11 bases. CDR1 MGHRA and CDR2 YSYEKL come from the germline V gene. The CDR3 bases are TGCGCCAGCAGCCAAGACGACAGAAGTTATCAGCCCCAGCATTTT. This translates into CASSQDDRSYQPQHF.

This chain connects TRBV5-8 to TRBJ2-5; no reliable D call. The CDR3 consists of 14 residues. V gave up 0 bases and J gave up 5 bases, with 11 bases separating them. Germline V gene lookup returns CDR1 SGHTS and CDR2 YDEGEE. CDR3 DNA sequence: TGTGCCAGCAGCTTGGAGGCCGGTAGCGAGACCCAGTACTTC. Translating it yields CASSLEAGSETQYF. Full variable domain (outside the CDR3, taken from reference TRBV5-8 and TRBJ2-5): EAGVTQSPTHLIKTRGQQATLRCSPISGHTSVYWYQQALGLGLQFLLWYDEGEERNRGNFPPRFSGRQFPNYSSELNVNALELEDSALYLCASSLEAGSETQYFGPGTRLLVL.

V usage is TRBV7-8 and J usage is TRBJ2-3, with TRBD1 matching 7 bases. After removal of 5 bases from V and 4 bases from J, the junction contained 9 bases not matched to a gene. Per the germline V gene, CDR1 is SGHVS and CDR2 is FQNEAQ. The CDR3 spans 15 residues. CDR3: CASSPDRISPDTQYF. CDR3 DNA sequence: TGTGCCAGCAGCCCGGACAGGATTAGTCCAGATACGCAGTATTTT.

The CDR3 loop is CASRSNQGRYGYTF. DNA for the CDR3: TGTGCCAGTAGATCTAACCAGGGGCGGTATGGCTACACCTTC. The rearrangement joins TRBV19 to TRBJ1-2, with a tentative D call TRBD1 (6 bases). CDR3 length: 14 amino acids. V dropped 6 bases and J dropped 5 bases, with 16 bases sitting between them. The germline V gene encodes CDR1 LNHDA and CDR2 SQIVND (reference sequence). Based on the CDR3 plus reference TRBV19 and TRBJ1-2, the full variable domain is DGGITQSPKYLFRKEGQNVTLSCEQNLNHDAMYWYRQDPGQGLRLIYYSQIVNDFQKGDIAEGYSVSREKKESFPLTVTSAQKNPTAFYLCASRSNQGRYGYTFGSGTRLTVV.

This chain links TRBV19 with TRBJ1-5; possible D gene TRBD1, 6 bases. Between the trimmed V and J ends, which lost 3 bases and 7 bases, there was a span of 19 bases. Germline V CDR1 and CDR2: LNHDA, SQIVND (reference sequence). CDR3 length: 16 amino acids. CDR3 DNA sequence: TGTGCCAGTAGTATTACCACGGGGGGCGCCCGGCAGCCCCAGCATTTT. It encodes CASSITTGGARQPQHF.

J is TRBJ2-2 and V is TRBV6-5; D remains ambiguous. V was shortened by 6 bases and J by 4 bases, with 12 bases between the two germline ends. The CDR3 sequence is 14 residues long. Germline CDR1 is MNHEY and CDR2 is SVGAGI. This chain's CDR3 is CASSALAATGELFF. The CDR3 DNA follows: TGTGCCAGCAGCGCCCTTGCGGCCACCGGGGAGCTGTTTTTT.

The V gene is TRBV5-1, the J gene TRBJ2-7; 7 bases fit TRBD1. The germline CDR1 and CDR2 sequences are SGHRS and YFSETQ. The CDR3 loop spans 14 amino acids. Trimming at V came to 2 bases and at J to 7 bases, leaving 9 bases not matched to a gene. The chain's CDR3 is CASSFETGYGEQYF. CDR3 nucleotides: TGCGCCAGCAGCTTTGAGACAGGGTACGGGGAGCAGTACTTC.

Details on this clone: No DNA is shown, since the ends of the CDR3 on it are uncertain; the CDR3 is the one TCRdb lists. The rearrangement uses TRBV21-1 and TRBJ2-7; the D call TRBD1 from the table was never checked on the DNA. TRBV21-1 is an annotated pseudogene. Ends included, the CDR3 has 15 residues. CDR3 loop: CASSKVGQGAWEQYF.

The rearrangement uses TRBV6-1 and TRBJ2-4; the D gene is possibly TRBD2 (6 bases). This CDR3 is built from 13 residues. Trimming took 2 bases from V and 12 from J, leaving 14 bases between them. Germline CDR1 and CDR2: MNHNS and SASEGT. The chain's CDR3 is CASSESGVGSQYF. The CDR3 nucleotides are TGTGCCAGCAGTGAATCCGGCGTCGGGAGTCAGTACTTC.

This chain connects TRBV18 to TRBJ2-7; TRBD1 agrees at 7 bases. The CDR3 consists of 15 residues. Germline-derived CDR1 and CDR2 are KGHSH and LQKENI. Trimming removed 1 base from V and 0 bases from J; junction bases left unmatched: 3. The CDR3 sequence is CASSPRQGSSYEQYF. For the CDR3, the DNA is TGTGCCAGCTCACCACGACAGGGAAGCTCCTACGAGCAGTACTTC.

This chain joins TRBV7-9 and TRBJ2-7; TRBD1 might be the D (5 bases). The germline V gene encodes CDR1 SEHNR and CDR2 FQNEAQ (reference sequence). The CDR3 sequence is 14 residues long. V was shortened by 5 bases and J by 9 bases, with 20 bases between the two germline ends. This CDR3 is CASSQGDLVKGQYF. The CDR3 region has the DNA TGTGCCAGCAGCCAGGGTGATCTTGTAAAAGGGCAGTACTTC.

The chain uses TRBV5-4 and TRBJ1-2; the match to TRBD1 covers 9 bases. CDR1 is SGHNT, CDR2 YYREEE, per germline (reference sequence). This CDR3 region has 16 residues. The V segment lost 4 bases and the J segment 1 base; nucleotides outside the gene matches: 8. CDR3 loop: CASSIVQGARNYGYTF. CDR3 sequence (DNA): TGTGCCAGCAGCATCGTACAGGGGGCGCGTAACTATGGCTACACCTTC.

A word on this clone: At one end the junction does not follow the germline gene, possibly because of a read error. The V and J genes are TRBV5-1 and TRBJ2-6; 8 bases map to TRBD1. The germline V gene has CDR1 SGHRS and CDR2 YFSETQ. This CDR3 region has 19 residues. The CDR3 region is CASSEEDRAVRSGANGLTF. The CDR3 DNA reads as TGCGCCAGCAGCGAAGAGGACAGGGCGGTGAGATCTGGGGCCAACGGCCTGACTTTC.

This clone was recorded a few times. The J gene is TRBJ2-5, the V gene TRBV7-2; possibly TRBD1 for D (5 bases). CDR3 size: 13 residues. Germline V gene data show CDR1 as SGHTA and CDR2 as FQGNSA. V was cut by 1 base and J by 7 bases, with 10 bases left in between. In DNA, the CDR3 is TGTGCCAGCAGCTTAGGGGGCTCTTCGACCCAGTACTTC. Translating gives CASSLGGSSTQYF.

V gene TRBV30 combines with J gene TRBJ1-1, with D possibly being TRBD1 (6 bases). CDR1 and CDR2 (germline): GTSNPN, SVGIG (reference sequence). The CDR3 is 13 residues long. V lost 5 bases to trimming and J lost 0 bases, with 10 bases between them. The CDR3 protein is CAWATGMNTEAFF. The CDR3 DNA is TGTGCCTGGGCGACAGGAATGAACACTGAAGCTTTCTTT.

V gene TRBV5-4 combines with J gene TRBJ2-5; 9 nucleotides match TRBD2. The germline V gene has CDR1 SGHNT and CDR2 YYREEE (reference sequence). V lost 4 bases, J lost 4 bases, and 8 bases stayed unmatched. The CDR3 extends over 15 amino acids. Here the CDR3 DNA reads TGTGCCAGCAGCGAGGGGACTAGCAGAGCAGAGACCCAGTACTTC. Translation: CASSEGTSRAETQYF.

The V gene is TRBV5-4, the J gene TRBJ1-6; a weak D match, TRBD1 (6 bases). Trimming shortened V by 3 bases and J by 4 bases, and 20 bases separated the two germline ends. CDR1 and CDR2 (germline): SGHNT, YYREEE (reference sequence). The CDR3 runs to 18 residues. CDR3 nucleotide sequence: TGTGCCAGCAGCTCGTACGGTGCCTCGGACAGATATAATTCACCCCTCCACTTT. Protein product: CASSSYGASDRYNSPLHF.

This clone appeared once. The chain couples TRBV7-9 to TRBJ2-5; D ambiguous. V was trimmed by 4 bases and J by 5 bases, leaving 11 bases between them. Germline lookup yields CDR1 SEHNR and CDR2 FQNEAQ (reference sequence). This CDR3 spans 13 amino acids. Written as DNA, the CDR3 is TGTGCCAGCAGCTCTATGGAGTGGGAGACCCAGTACTTC. Its translation: CASSSMEWETQYF.

The chain is built from TRBV7-9 and TRBJ1-2, with 8 positions matching TRBD1. V gave up 3 bases and J gave up 8 bases; unmatched junction bases: 8. Germline assignment: CDR1 SEHNR and CDR2 FQNEAQ (reference sequence). The CDR3 extends over 14 amino acids. CDR3 sequence (DNA): TGTGCCAGCAGCTTTAACCAGGGGGCAAAAGGCTACACCTTC. Its translation: CASSFNQGAKGYTF.

The rearrangement links TRBV7-9 to TRBJ1-4, with 7 bases matching TRBD1. The V gene end was trimmed by 6 bases and the J gene end by 5 bases; junction bases not matched to a gene: 12. Germline CDR1 SEHNR, CDR2 FQNEAQ (reference sequence). The CDR3 runs 16 residues. This CDR3 is CASSPLPGQRNEKLFF. CDR3 nucleotide sequence: TGTGCCAGCAGTCCACTTCCGGGACAGAGGAATGAAAAACTGTTTTTT. Drawing the rest from reference TRBV7-9 and TRBJ1-4, the complete variable domain is DTGVSQNPRHKITKRGQNVTFRCDPISEHNRLYWYRQTLGQGPEFLTYFQNEAQLEKSRLLSDRFSAERPKGSFSTLEIQRTEQGDSAMYLCASSPLPGQRNEKLFFGSGTQLSVL.

V is TRBV30 and J is TRBJ2-3; 8 bases agree with TRBD2. Looked up from germline, CDR1 is GTSNPN and CDR2 is SVGIG (reference sequence). The V gene end was trimmed by 0 bases and the J gene end by 9 bases; junction bases not matched to a gene: 5. The CDR3 has 13 amino acids. The CDR3 sequence is CAWSVAGVITQYF. The DNA of the CDR3 is TGTGCCTGGAGTGTAGCGGGAGTTATAACGCAGTATTTT. The full variable domain, completed using reference TRBV30 and TRBJ2-3, is SQTIHQWPATLVQPVGSPLSLECTVEGTSNPNLYWYRQAAGRGLQLLFYSVGIGQISSEVPQNLSASRPQDRQFILSSKKLLLSDSGFYLCAWSVAGVITQYFGPGTRLTVL.

In this sample, this clone turned up once. The V and J genes are TRBV5-1 and TRBJ1-1; no reliable D call. CDR1 is SGHRS, CDR2 YFSETQ, per germline. V lost 3 bases to trimming and J lost 0 bases, with 6 bases between them. The length of the CDR3 is 13 residues. CDR3 amino acids: CASSSEMNTEAFF. CDR3 nucleotide sequence: TGCGCCAGCAGCTCGGAGATGAACACTGAAGCTTTCTTT.

This chain uses TRBV9 with TRBJ1-5; 7 nucleotides match TRBD1. Germline trimming cut 3 bases from V and 0 bases from J; bases unmatched to any gene: 3. In germline, CDR1 is SGDLS, CDR2 YYNGEE. The CDR3 covers 15 residues. The CDR3 protein is CASSAGTDSNQPQHF. CDR3 DNA sequence: TGTGCCAGCAGCGCCGGGACAGATAGCAATCAGCCCCAGCATTTT. The variable domain in full, completed from reference TRBV9 and TRBJ1-5, reads DSGVTQTPKHLITATGQRVTLRCSPRSGDLSVYWYQQSLDQGLQFLIQYYNGEERAKGNILERFSAQQFPDLHSELNLSSLELGDSALYFCASSAGTDSNQPQHFGDGTRLSIL.

The V call is TRBV2, the J call TRBJ2-7; 14 bases match TRBD2. This CDR3 comprises 18 residues. Germline loops: CDR1 SNHLY, CDR2 FYNNEI. V shed 11 bases, J shed 1 base, and the junction held 16 bases outside the gene matches. For the CDR3, the DNA is TGTGCCGCTACCCCAGGGACTAGCGGGAGTAAGAGTTCCTACGAGCAGTACTTC. It encodes CAATPGTSGSKSSYEQYF.